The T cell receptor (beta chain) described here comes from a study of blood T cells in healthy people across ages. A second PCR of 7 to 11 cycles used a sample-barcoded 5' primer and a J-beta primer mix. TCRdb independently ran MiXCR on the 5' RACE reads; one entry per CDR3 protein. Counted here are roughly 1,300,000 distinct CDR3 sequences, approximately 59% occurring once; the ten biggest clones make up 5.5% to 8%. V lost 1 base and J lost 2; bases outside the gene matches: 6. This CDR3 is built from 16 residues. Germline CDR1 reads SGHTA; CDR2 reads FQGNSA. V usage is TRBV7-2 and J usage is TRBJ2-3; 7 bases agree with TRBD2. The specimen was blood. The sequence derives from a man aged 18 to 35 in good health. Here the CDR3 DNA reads TGTGCCAGCAGCTTAGGCCCAGCGGGGCTCACAGATACGCAGTATTTT. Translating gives CASSLGPAGLTDTQYF.